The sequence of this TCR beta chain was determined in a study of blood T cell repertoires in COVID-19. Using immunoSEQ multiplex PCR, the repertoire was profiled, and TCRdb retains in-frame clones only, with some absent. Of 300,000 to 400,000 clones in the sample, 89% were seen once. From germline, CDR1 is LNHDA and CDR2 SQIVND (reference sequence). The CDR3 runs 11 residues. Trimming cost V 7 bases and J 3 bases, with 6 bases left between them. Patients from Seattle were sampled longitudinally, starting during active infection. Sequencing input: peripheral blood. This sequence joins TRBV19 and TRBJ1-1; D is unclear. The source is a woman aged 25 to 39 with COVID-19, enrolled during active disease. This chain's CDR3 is CASKRDTEAFF. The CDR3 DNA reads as TGTGCCAGTAAGAGGGACACTGAAGCTTTCTTT.